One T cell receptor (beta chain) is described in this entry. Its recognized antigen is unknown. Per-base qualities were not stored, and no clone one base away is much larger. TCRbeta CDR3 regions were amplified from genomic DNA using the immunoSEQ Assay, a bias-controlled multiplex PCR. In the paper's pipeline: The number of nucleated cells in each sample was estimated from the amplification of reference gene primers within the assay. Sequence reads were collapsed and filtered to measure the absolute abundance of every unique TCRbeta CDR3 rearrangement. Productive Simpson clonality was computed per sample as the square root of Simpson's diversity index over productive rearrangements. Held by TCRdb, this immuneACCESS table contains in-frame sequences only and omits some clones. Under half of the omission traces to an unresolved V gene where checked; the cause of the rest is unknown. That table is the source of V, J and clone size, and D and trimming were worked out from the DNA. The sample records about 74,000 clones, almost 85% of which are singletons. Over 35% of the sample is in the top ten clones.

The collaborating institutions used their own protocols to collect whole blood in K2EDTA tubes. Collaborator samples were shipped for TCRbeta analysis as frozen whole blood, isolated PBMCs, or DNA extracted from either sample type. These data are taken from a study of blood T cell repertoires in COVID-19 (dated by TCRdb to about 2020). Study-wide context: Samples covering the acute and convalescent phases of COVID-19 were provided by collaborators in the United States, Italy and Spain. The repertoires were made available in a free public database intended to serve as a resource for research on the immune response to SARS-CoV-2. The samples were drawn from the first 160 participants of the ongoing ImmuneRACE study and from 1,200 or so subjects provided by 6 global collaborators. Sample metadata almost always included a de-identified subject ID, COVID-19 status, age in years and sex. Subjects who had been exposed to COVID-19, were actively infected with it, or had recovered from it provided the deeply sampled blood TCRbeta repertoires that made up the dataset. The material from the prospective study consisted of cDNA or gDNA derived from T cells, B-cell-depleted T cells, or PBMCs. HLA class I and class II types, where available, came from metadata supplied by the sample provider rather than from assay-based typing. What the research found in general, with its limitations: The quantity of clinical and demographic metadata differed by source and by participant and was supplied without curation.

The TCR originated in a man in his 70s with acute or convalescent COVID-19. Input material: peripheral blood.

The sequenced DNA is TGTGCCAGCAGGGGAGGACAGGGCGAGTCCCTCCACTTT. Translated, it gives CASRGGQGESLHF. The receptor chain draws on TRBV3-1 (or the pseudogene TRBV3-2) and TRBJ1-6; 8 middle bases align to TRBD1. The germline V gene (reference sequence) sets CDR1 to LGHDT and CDR2 to YNNKEL. Unmatched junction bases come to 9, with V trimmed by 6 bases and J by 14 bases. Including the terminal cysteine and phenylalanine, the CDR3 comprises 13 residues. Of the read, only the CDR3 DNA is kept; its 39 bases are in frame from base 1.